The 24 T cell receptor beta chains below come from one sample, sequenced in a study of blood T cells in healthy people across ages. The second PCR ran roughly 6 to 12 cycles with a sample-barcoded 5' primer and J-beta primers. TCRdb reprocessed the 5' RACE reads with MiXCR, giving one entry per CDR3 protein. The sample includes about 620,000 distinct CDR3 sequences, roughly 21% of them seen just once. What was sequenced was blood. These receptors came from a man between 65 and 79 years old in good health.

J is TRBJ1-1 and V is TRBV2, with TRBD1 identical over 7 bases. V lost 6 bases to trimming and J lost 4 bases; unmatched junction nucleotides: 5. Germline V gene lookup returns CDR1 SNHLY and CDR2 FYNNEI. The CDR3 runs to 13 residues. CDR3 nucleotide sequence: TGTGCCAGCAGCGCAGGGGGGTCCACTGAAGCTTTCTTT. It translates to CASSAGGSTEAFF. Together with reference TRBV2 and TRBJ1-1, the CDR3 gives the full variable domain: EPEVTQTPSHQVTQMGQEVILRCVPISNHLYFYWYRQILGQKVEFLVSFYNNEISEKSEIFDDQFSVERPDGSNFTLKIRSTKLEDSAMYFCASSAGGSTEAFFGQGTRLTVV.

The gene calls are TRBV29-1 and TRBJ2-2; D gene unclear. The germline CDR1 and CDR2 sequences are SQVTM and ANQGSEA. The CDR3 loop spans 14 amino acids. V lost 6 bases and J lost 1, with 12 bases in between. The CDR3 here is CSVSGPQNTGELFF. In nucleotides, the CDR3 is TGCAGCGTCTCAGGACCCCAGAACACCGGGGAGCTGTTTTTT.

This clonotype occurred a few times. The chain combines TRBV28 with TRBJ2-3; D call uncertain. The length of the CDR3 is 10 residues. V lost 4 bases and J 8 bases, leaving 4 bases between the germline ends. Germline V lookup: CDR1 MDHEN, CDR2 SYDVKM. Written as DNA, the CDR3 is TGTGCCAGCAGTTCTCTTACGCAGTATTTT. Translated, it gives CASSSLTQYF.

The chain combines TRBV10-2 with TRBJ1-6; the D gene is possibly TRBD1 (6 bases). In germline, CDR1 is WSHSY, CDR2 SAAADI. Trimming removed 7 bases at V and 10 bases at J, with 17 bases between. The CDR3 covers 14 residues. This CDR3 reads CASNRGGPDSPLHF. The DNA of the CDR3 is TGCGCCAGCAACCGAGGGGGACCGGACTCACCCCTCCACTTT.

The chain is built from TRBV25-1 and TRBJ1-1; weak D call: TRBD1 (6 bases). Trimming removed 2 bases at V and 0 bases at J, with 10 bases between. The CDR3 is 15 residues long. CDR1 MGHDK and CDR2 SYGVNS come from the germline V gene. In DNA, the CDR3 is TGTGCCAGCAGTGAACCCGGACAGATGAACACTGAAGCTTTCTTT. Residues: CASSEPGQMNTEAFF.

V is TRBV7-6 and J is TRBJ2-3; D ambiguous. V gave up 5 bases and J gave up 1 base, with 7 bases separating them. The CDR3 sequence is 13 residues long. CDR1 and CDR2 from the germline V gene are SGHVS and FNYEAQ. The CDR3 bases are TGTGCCAGCAGCGCCGCGGGCACAGATACGCAGTATTTT. It yields the protein CASSAAGTDTQYF.

The rearrangement uses TRBV5-1 and TRBJ1-2; 10 bases match TRBD1. V was pared by 4 bases and J by 1 base, with 4 bases of the junction left unmatched. Germline V gives CDR1 SGHRS, CDR2 YFSETQ. The CDR3 has 15 amino acids. The CDR3 sequence: CASSDGQGGNYGYTF. Here the CDR3 DNA reads TGCGCCAGCAGCGACGGACAGGGGGGTAACTATGGCTACACCTTC.

This clonotype occurred a few times. The chain combines TRBV7-2 with TRBJ1-2; D perhaps matches TRBD1 (6 bases). The CDR3 totals 13 residues. The V end was cut by 5 bases, the J end by 8 bases, with 15 bases between. Looked up from germline, CDR1 is SGHTA and CDR2 is FQGNSA. CDR3 in amino acids: CASSPDQGQGYTF. The DNA of the CDR3 is TGTGCCAGCAGCCCCGATCAGGGACAAGGCTACACCTTC.

DNA of the CDR3: TGTGCCAGCAGTCGCCGGGAGACAGCTTTCTTT. It translates to CASSRRETAFF. The gene calls are TRBV12-3 or TRBV12-4 and TRBJ1-1; D not resolved. Deletions cut 5 bases from V and 10 bases from J, with 11 bases between. This CDR3 contains 11 residues.

The table lists this clonotype with a few counts. This chain joins TRBV5-1 and TRBJ2-6; tentative D call: TRBD2 (5 bases). There are 15 residues in the CDR3. Germline-derived CDR1 and CDR2 are SGHRS and YFSETQ. V was clipped by 2 bases and J by 0 bases, with 6 bases between them. CDR3 DNA: TGCGCCAGCAGCTTTGAGGGCTCTGGGGCCAACGTCCTGACTTTC. Amino acid sequence: CASSFEGSGANVLTF.

The V call is TRBV4-1, the J call TRBJ2-3; tentatively, D is TRBD2 (6 bases). Deletions cut 1 base from V and 1 base from J, with 12 bases between. CDR3 length equals 16 residues. Germline assignment: CDR1 MGHRA and CDR2 YSYEKL. The CDR3 region has the DNA TGCGCCAGCAGCCAAGTCACGGGACTCGGCACAGATACGCAGTATTTT. Protein product: CASSQVTGLGTDTQYF.

There are a few counts of this clonotype. The CDR3 sequence is CAWSLGTNEQYF. Written as DNA, the CDR3 is TGTGCCTGGAGTCTTGGGACAAACGAGCAGTACTTC. V is TRBV30 and J is TRBJ2-7, with D possibly matching TRBD1 (6 bases). Germline values: CDR1 GTSNPN, CDR2 SVGIG (reference sequence). The CDR3 is 12 amino acids. V was cut by 2 bases and J by 5 bases, with 10 bases left in between.

CDR3 sequence: CASKEGGTGDTQYF. The DNA for the CDR3 is TGTGCCAGCAAGGAGGGAGGAACGGGAGATACGCAGTATTTT. This chain links TRBV6-6 with TRBJ2-3, with a weak D call TRBD2 (6 bases). This CDR3 contains 14 residues. Germline V CDR1 and CDR2: MNHNY, SVGAGI (reference sequence). Trimming took off 7 bases at V and 5 bases at J, with 16 bases between the two ends.

This clonotype turned up a few times. Given a much more abundant clone one base away, this may be a read error. This chain links TRBV24-1 with TRBJ2-5, with 8 positions matching TRBD2. TRBJ2-1 explains the end of the DNA better; the J call may be wrong. The germline V gene has CDR1 KGHDR and CDR2 SFDVKD. The CDR3 contains 15 residues. CDR3 residues: CVTSDGTRSYNEQFF. In DNA, the CDR3 is TGTGTCACCAGTGATGGGACTAGGAGCTACAATGAGCAGTTCTTC.

This clonotype has a handful of counts. A read error may account for a junction end that differs from germline. The chain recombines TRBV2 with TRBJ1-5; D remains ambiguous. CDR3 length: 15 residues. Germline V gene data show CDR1 as SNHLY and CDR2 as FYNNEI. CDR3: CASSDDEGSSQPQHF. The CDR3 bases are TGTGCCAGCAGTGACGATGAGGGAAGCAGTCAGCCCCAGCATTTT.

This clonotype came up many times. The chain is built from TRBV15 and TRBJ2-7, with 7 bases that match TRBD2. In germline, CDR1 is LNHNV, CDR2 YYDKDF (reference sequence). The CDR3 totals 14 residues. J was trimmed by 1 base and V by 5 bases; bases with no gene match: 5. The CDR3 DNA reads TGTGCCACCAGCCCCGGACTAGGGTCCTACGAGCAGTACTTC. Encoded protein: CATSPGLGSYEQYF.

This clonotype has a handful of counts. This sequence joins TRBV12-3 or TRBV12-4 and TRBJ2-7, with no clear D. The CDR3 runs 15 residues. V dropped 1 base and J dropped 0 bases, with 10 bases sitting between them. CDR3: CASSLGLVSSYEQYF. Here the CDR3 DNA reads TGTGCCAGCAGTTTAGGTCTTGTTTCCTCCTACGAGCAGTACTTC.

This clonotype was counted ten times or more. The rearrangement joins TRBV12-3 or TRBV12-4 to TRBJ2-3, with 13 bases aligning to TRBD2. This CDR3 has 13 amino acids. Trimming took 5 bases from V and 9 from J; bases not matched to a gene: 2. The CDR3, as DNA: TGTGCCAGCAGTCCGGGACTAGCGGGAACGCAGTATTTT. Its translation is CASSPGLAGTQYF.

Only a few counts were recorded for this clonotype. The chain uses TRBV18 and TRBJ2-5, with a possible D match to TRBD2 (6 bases). Germline V gives CDR1 KGHSH, CDR2 LQKENI. V lost 3 bases and J lost 4, with 15 bases in between. The CDR3 spans 15 residues. The CDR3 sequence: CASSPGTGLTETQYF. In DNA form, the CDR3 reads TGTGCCAGCTCACCCGGGACTGGCTTGACAGAGACCCAGTACTTC.

This clonotype appeared many times. The rearrangement links TRBV20-1 to TRBJ2-2, with D possibly being TRBD1 or TRBD2 (6 bases each). This CDR3 comprises 14 residues. Trimming stripped 3 bases from V and 4 bases from J, with 12 bases between. Germline CDR1 reads DFQATT; CDR2 reads SNEGSKA (reference sequence). The chain's CDR3 is CSASPGARTGELFF. CDR3 nucleotides: TGCAGTGCTAGCCCGGGGGCGCGCACCGGGGAGCTGTTTTTT.

The sample holds a few counts of this clonotype. The J gene is TRBJ2-1, the V gene TRBV5-6; 16 bases line up with TRBD2. Germline-derived CDR1 and CDR2 are SGHDT and YYEEEE. Trimming took 4 bases from V and 7 from J; bases not matched to a gene: 11. The CDR3 loop spans 18 amino acids. In DNA form, the CDR3 reads TGTGCCAGCAGCCCCCTGGGACTAGCGGGAGGGCCTAGGAATGAGCAGTTCTTC. Translated: CASSPLGLAGGPRNEQFF.

J is TRBJ2-5 and V is TRBV29-1; D is possibly TRBD2 (6 bases). This CDR3 has 13 residues. V lost 4 bases and J lost 4, with 13 bases in between. Germline values: CDR1 SQVTM, CDR2 ANQGSEA. The CDR3 region is CSVVPTSIETQYF. The CDR3 DNA follows: TGCAGCGTTGTCCCAACTAGCATAGAGACCCAGTACTTC.

The chain employs TRBV9 and TRBJ2-1; perhaps TRBD2 as D (5 bases). Germline-derived CDR1 and CDR2 are SGDLS and YYNGEE. The CDR3 runs 15 residues. Trimming pared 0 bases from V and 5 bases from J, leaving 12 bases between. The CDR3 spells CASSVASGRNNEQFF. The CDR3 nucleotides are TGTGCCAGCAGCGTAGCCAGCGGAAGAAACAATGAGCAGTTCTTC.

This clonotype was counted at least ten times. J is TRBJ2-7 and V is TRBV12-3 or TRBV12-4, with no clear D. The length of the CDR3 is 13 residues. V dropped 6 bases and J dropped 2 bases, with 11 bases sitting between them. Written as DNA, the CDR3 is TGTGCCAGCAGCCGCTGGGTTGCCTACGAGCAGTACTTC. Translated: CASSRWVAYEQYF.